One sample yielded the 28 T cell receptor beta chains listed below, sequenced in a study of T cell responses to AZD1222 COVID-19 vaccine. Profiling relied on immunoSEQ multiplex PCR, and the TCRdb table lists in-frame clones only, not all of them. The table lists 140,000 to 150,000 clones, roughly 91% of them singletons. Sequencing used peripheral blood, obtained on day 0 of AZD1222 vaccination. All receptors come from an adult in good health.

A word on this clone: Other DNA sequences from this sample encode an identical CDR3 as well. The gene calls are TRBV27 and TRBJ1-2; possibly TRBD1 for D (5 bases). Germline CDR1 and CDR2: MNHEY and SMNVEV (reference sequence). The CDR3 has 14 residues. The V gene lost 5 bases and the J gene lost 6 bases, with 16 bases spanning the gap. This CDR3 reads CASSHDPGGNGYTF. The CDR3 DNA is TGTGCCAGCAGTCACGACCCGGGGGGGAATGGCTACACCTTC.

The V and J genes are TRBV28 and TRBJ1-6; maybe TRBD1 (6 bases). The CDR3 length is 17 residues. V was cut by 5 bases and J by 3 bases, with 17 bases left in between. Germline V gene sequence: CDR1 MDHEN, CDR2 SYDVKM. CDR3 in amino acids: CASSRPGTLGYNSPLHF. Here the CDR3 DNA reads TGTGCCAGCAGTCGCCCGGGGACATTGGGCTATAATTCACCCCTCCACTTT.

The chain uses TRBV21-1 and TRBJ1-2; no DNA check was done on the table's D call, TRBD1. TRBV21-1 is a known pseudogene. CDR3 length equals 17 residues. The CDR3 DNA is TGTGCCAGCAGCCACCTGAGAGAGGACAGGGGTGAGAATGGCTACACCTTC. Its translation: CASSHLREDRGENGYTF.

This chain links TRBV9 with TRBJ1-3; weak D call: TRBD1 (6 bases). From germline, CDR1 is SGDLS and CDR2 YYNGEE. CDR3 size: 15 residues. The V end was cut by 2 bases, the J end by 4 bases, with 13 bases between. CDR3 in DNA: TGTGCCAGCAGCGTGGGGACAACCTCGGGAAACACCATATATTTT. Its translation: CASSVGTTSGNTIYF.

The rearrangement joins TRBV7-9 to TRBJ2-3; D is ambiguous. This CDR3 spans 15 amino acids. Trimming removed 5 bases from V and 6 bases from J, with 18 bases in between. Germline V CDR1 and CDR2: SEHNR, FQNEAQ (reference sequence). The CDR3 here is CASSPQRGPPDTQYF. In DNA, the CDR3 is TGTGCCAGCAGCCCCCAGCGCGGCCCCCCGGATACGCAGTATTTT.

The chain employs TRBV6-5 and TRBJ2-7; D remains ambiguous. Trimming took off 5 bases at V and 0 bases at J, with 11 bases between the two ends. Germline V gene lookup returns CDR1 MNHEY and CDR2 SVGAGI. The CDR3 length is 14 residues. The CDR3 nucleotides read TGTGCCAGCAGTCGAGTCTCTAGCTCCTACGAGCAGTACTTC. It is translated as CASSRVSSSYEQYF.

The chain employs TRBV19 and TRBJ2-1; perhaps TRBD2 as D (7 bases). Germline V gene lookup returns CDR1 LNHDA and CDR2 SQIVND (reference sequence). The V gene lost 0 bases and the J gene lost 6 bases, with 18 bases spanning the gap. The CDR3 extends over 17 amino acids. The CDR3 protein is CASSIEGRGGGFNEQFF. CDR3 nucleotides: TGTGCCAGTAGTATAGAAGGTCGCGGGGGCGGGTTCAATGAGCAGTTCTTC.

This sequence joins TRBV18 and TRBJ1-2; D call uncertain. The CDR3 spans 14 residues. V was trimmed by 0 bases and J by 8 bases, leaving 13 bases between them. Germline V CDR1 and CDR2: KGHSH, LQKENI. The CDR3 DNA sequence: TGTGCCAGCTCACCACCCGTGGTCCTGGGGGGCTACACCTTC. Its protein product is CASSPPVVLGGYTF.

The chain combines TRBV5-6 with TRBJ1-6; 8 nucleotides match TRBD1. The CDR3 has 15 amino acids. V lost 3 bases, J lost 6 bases, and 5 bases stayed unmatched. Germline CDR1 SGHDT, CDR2 YYEEEE. The CDR3 loop reads CASSSQTGANSPLHF. As DNA, the CDR3 is TGTGCCAGCAGCTCTCAGACAGGGGCTAATTCACCCCTCCACTTT.

The genes are TRBV9 and TRBJ2-2; 8 bases match TRBD1. CDR3 size: 16 residues. Germline lookup yields CDR1 SGDLS and CDR2 YYNGEE. V lost 1 base and J lost 3; bases outside the gene matches: 5. The CDR3 coding sequence is TGTGCCAGCAGCGTAATGGACAGGGCCGACACCGGGGAGCTGTTTTTT. Amino acid sequence: CASSVMDRADTGELFF.

The table lists this clone with a count of one. A read error may produce the germline difference seen at one junction end. The chain uses TRBV11-1 and TRBJ2-1; D gene unclear. This CDR3 has 13 residues. Germline-derived CDR1 and CDR2 are SGHAT and FQDESV (reference sequence). CDR3 nucleotides: TGTGCCAGCAGCTTACTGACGGGCAATGAACAGTTCTTC. It specifies CASSLLTGNEQFF. Supplemented by reference TRBV11-1 and TRBJ2-1, the full variable domain reads EAEVAQSPRYKITEKSQAVAFWCDPISGHATLYWYRQILGQGPELLVQFQDESVVDDSQLPKDRFSAERLKGVDSTLKIQPAELGDSAMYLCASSLLTGNEQFFGPGTRLTVL.

The rearrangement uses TRBV18 and TRBJ2-5; D uncertain. Trimming shortened V by 3 bases and J by 4 bases, and 15 bases separated the two germline ends. The CDR3 runs to 15 residues. The germline CDR1 and CDR2 sequences are KGHSH and LQKENI. The CDR3 sequence: CASSPSPSKGETQYF. CDR3 coding DNA: TGTGCCAGCTCACCGTCGCCTAGTAAGGGAGAGACCCAGTACTTC.

V and J are TRBV10-1 and TRBJ2-5; D is ambiguous. Germline V CDR1 and CDR2: WNHNN, SYGVQD (reference sequence). The CDR3 runs 13 residues. V lost 3 bases and J 5 bases, leaving 10 bases between the germline ends. Written as DNA, the CDR3 is TGCGCCAGCAGTGATACGAGGTTGGAGACCCAGTACTTC. Amino acid sequence: CASSDTRLETQYF.

V is TRBV2 and J is TRBJ2-2; D unclear. The CDR3 length is 12 residues. Between the trimmed V and J ends, which lost 5 bases and 6 bases, there was a span of 7 bases. Germline assignment: CDR1 SNHLY and CDR2 FYNNEI. The DNA for the CDR3 is TGTGCCAGCAGTCGCGAGGCCGGGGAGCTGTTTTTT. This encodes CASSREAGELFF.

The V gene is TRBV2, the J gene TRBJ1-2, with TRBD1 identical over 7 bases. CDR3 length: 13 amino acids. V dropped 7 bases and J dropped 4; count of bases not matched to a gene: 6. From germline, CDR1 is SNHLY and CDR2 FYNNEI. Here the CDR3 reads CASKEGASYGYTF. The CDR3 DNA reads as TGTGCCAGCAAGGAGGGGGCAAGCTATGGCTACACCTTC.

The chain carries TRBV12-5 and TRBJ2-7; 8 bases map to TRBD1. V was pared by 6 bases and J by 3 bases, with 7 bases of the junction left unmatched. This CDR3 has 14 amino acids. Germline values: CDR1 LGHNT, CDR2 FRNRAP. The CDR3 sequence: CASGTGQGYYEQYF. Written as DNA, the CDR3 is TGTGCTAGTGGCACAGGACAGGGTTACTACGAGCAGTACTTC.

The gene calls are TRBV7-3 and TRBJ2-1; maybe TRBD2 (6 bases). V was trimmed by 1 base and J by 4 bases, leaving 14 bases between them. The CDR3 consists of 16 residues. Germline CDR1 and CDR2: SGHTA and FQGTGA. CDR3 DNA sequence: TGTGCCAGCAGCTTAAGGACTACCCTAACGTACAATGAGCAGTTCTTC. This encodes CASSLRTTLTYNEQFF.

This clone was seen just once. The CDR3 loop reads CASSFSPGANEKLFF. The CDR3 nucleotides read TGTGCCAGCAGCTTTAGTCCGGGAGCTAATGAAAAACTGTTTTTT. This sequence joins TRBV7-9 and TRBJ1-4; D gene ambiguous. The CDR3 sequence is 15 residues long. V shed 3 bases and J shed 3 bases, with 11 bases lying between them. Germline V gene sequence: CDR1 SEHNR, CDR2 FQNEAQ (reference sequence).

This clone appeared once. The chain couples TRBV7-9 to TRBJ2-7; perhaps TRBD2 as D (6 bases). Germline values: CDR1 SEHNR, CDR2 FQNEAQ (reference sequence). The CDR3 is made up of 15 amino acids. Deletions cut 4 bases from V and 2 bases from J, with 15 bases between. The CDR3 spells CASSSSGTYPYEQYF. The CDR3 nucleotides read TGTGCCAGCAGCTCCTCCGGGACTTACCCCTACGAGCAGTACTTC.

This chain links TRBV19 with TRBJ1-1; weak D call: TRBD1 (6 bases). Trimming shortened V by 6 bases and J by 3 bases, and 11 bases separated the two germline ends. CDR1 is LNHDA and CDR2 is SQIVND in the germline V gene (reference sequence). The CDR3 runs 13 residues. For the CDR3, the DNA is TGTGCCAGTAGGGTTCAGGGGTACACTGAAGCTTTCTTT. Amino acids: CASRVQGYTEAFF. The full variable domain, with the rest looked up from reference TRBV19 and TRBJ1-1, is DGGITQSPKYLFRKEGQNVTLSCEQNLNHDAMYWYRQDPGQGLRLIYYSQIVNDFQKGDIAEGYSVSREKKESFPLTVTSAQKNPTAFYLCASRVQGYTEAFFGQGTRLTVV.

This clone showed up just once. This CDR3 is also generated by other DNA sequences in the sample. The rearrangement uses TRBV9 and TRBJ2-1; D uncertain. CDR3 length: 12 residues. The ends were cut back, 1 base at V and 3 bases at J, with 2 bases in the middle. Germline values: CDR1 SGDLS, CDR2 YYNGEE. The CDR3 region is CASSVSYNEQFF. The CDR3, as DNA: TGTGCCAGCAGCGTAAGCTACAATGAGCAGTTCTTC.

The genes are TRBV18 and TRBJ1-1; D not resolved. The V end lost 2 bases, the J end lost 5 bases, and 9 bases lay between the germline ends. This CDR3 has 13 residues. Per germline, CDR1 KGHSH and CDR2 LQKENI. CDR3 DNA: TGTGCCAGCTCACCAGATTGGAGAACTGAAGCTTTCTTT. Its translation: CASSPDWRTEAFF.

The CDR3 spells CASSLDNIAGAQFF. As DNA, the CDR3 is TGTGCCAGCAGCTTAGATAATATAGCGGGAGCCCAGTTCTTC. The chain combines TRBV11-3 with TRBJ2-1, with 9 nucleotides matching TRBD2. This CDR3 has 14 residues. J was trimmed by 13 bases and V by 0 bases; bases with no gene match: 7. CDR1 and CDR2 (germline): SGHNT, YENEEA. The full variable domain, with the rest looked up from reference TRBV11-3 and TRBJ2-1, is EAGVVQSPRYKIIEKKQPVAFWCNPISGHNTLYWYLQNLGQGPELLIRYENEEAVDDSQLPKDRFSAERLKGVDSTLKIQPAELGDSAVYLCASSLDNIAGAQFFGPGTRLTVL.

V gene TRBV4-2 combines with J gene TRBJ1-1, with D unclear. In germline, CDR1 is LGHNA, CDR2 YNFKEQ. Trimming stripped 1 base from V and 0 bases from J, with 6 bases between. The CDR3 loop spans 14 amino acids. The CDR3 DNA sequence: TGTGCCAGCAGCCAAGTGGTAGTGAACACTGAAGCTTTCTTT. This translates into CASSQVVVNTEAFF.

The CDR3 DNA follows: TGCGCCAGCAGCCAAGTTAGGGAGAAAGAGTATCAGCCCCAGCATTTT. This gives the protein CASSQVREKEYQPQHF. V and J are TRBV4-1 and TRBJ1-5; D gene ambiguous. The ends were cut back, 1 base at V and 5 bases at J, with 15 bases in the middle. This CDR3 contains 16 residues. Germline V CDR1 and CDR2: MGHRA, YSYEKL.

CDR3 protein: CASSLSREVAFF. The CDR3 nucleotides are TGTGCCAGCAGCTTAAGCAGGGAAGTTGCTTTCTTT. The J gene is TRBJ1-1, the V gene TRBV5-6, with TRBD1 as a possible D gene (5 bases). The CDR3 sequence is 12 residues long. The germline V gene has CDR1 SGHDT and CDR2 YYEEEE. Trimming took off 2 bases at V and 11 bases at J, with 13 bases between the two ends.

This chain uses TRBV6-5 with TRBJ1-2; D is possibly TRBD1 (6 bases). The germline V gene encodes CDR1 MNHEY and CDR2 SVGAGI. This CDR3 is built from 15 residues. V was clipped by 5 bases and J by 2 bases, with 15 bases between them. The CDR3 protein is CASSRAGDINYGYTF. CDR3 DNA: TGTGCCAGCAGTAGGGCAGGGGATATAAACTATGGCTACACCTTC.

The chain carries TRBV7-2 and TRBJ1-2; a weak D match, TRBD1 (6 bases). CDR1 and CDR2 from the germline V gene are SGHTA and FQGNSA. Trimming stripped 0 bases from V and 4 bases from J, with 12 bases between. There are 15 residues in the CDR3. The CDR3 spells CASSLAGRGSYGYTF. CDR3 nucleotides: TGTGCCAGCAGCTTAGCGGGCAGGGGAAGCTATGGCTACACCTTC.